One and the same sample provided the 5 T cell receptor beta chains below, sequenced in a study of human T cells and chemical hapten exposure. It was unfractionated whole blood from which total RNA was extracted. TCRdb redid the calling of the 5' RACE reads with MiXCR, one entry per CDR3 protein. The sample includes 75,000 or so distinct CDR3 sequences, about 16% of them seen just once. The source of these receptors is a female donor in good health.

This rearrangement joins TRBV5-1 to TRBJ1-4, with D unclear. V was trimmed by 0 bases and J by 5 bases, leaving 5 bases between them. Germline V gene lookup returns CDR1 SGHRS and CDR2 YFSETQ. CDR3 size: 13 residues. CDR3 nucleotides: TGCGCCAGCAGCTTGGCGGGGAATGAAAAACTGTTTTTT. Its translation is CASSLAGNEKLFF.

This clonotype was counted ten times or more. The chain recombines TRBV4-2 with TRBJ2-1, with 14 nucleotides matching TRBD2. CDR3 size: 19 residues. Germline CDR1 is LGHNA and CDR2 is YNFKEQ. The V and J ends lost 0 bases and 7 bases, in that order; junction bases with no gene match: 11. This CDR3 is CASSQEGLAGGGIPNEQFF. CDR3 DNA: TGTGCCAGCAGCCAAGAAGGACTAGCGGGAGGAGGGATACCGAATGAGCAGTTCTTC.

This clonotype came up a few times. The chain links TRBV20-1 to TRBJ1-1, with D hard to call. The CDR3 length is 11 residues. Germline assignment: CDR1 DFQATT and CDR2 SNEGSKA (reference sequence). The CDR3 DNA follows: TGCAGCCCCTTTATGAACACTGAAGCTTTCTTT. It translates to CSPFMNTEAFF.

The V gene is TRBV29-1, the J gene TRBJ2-5; possible D gene TRBD1, 6 bases. Trimming removed 7 bases from V and 5 bases from J, with 17 bases in between. The CDR3 loop spans 13 amino acids. Germline V gives CDR1 SQVTM, CDR2 ANQGSEA. The CDR3 loop is CSDGTPEGETQYF. CDR3 nucleotides: TGCAGCGACGGGACACCCGAGGGGGAGACCCAGTACTTC.

The CDR3 DNA reads TGTGCCAACAGACAGGGCCTAGACAATGAAGCTTTCTTT. It encodes CANRQGLDNEAFF. V usage is TRBV2 and J usage is TRBJ1-1; 7 positions match TRBD1. Germline V gives CDR1 SNHLY, CDR2 FYNNEI. CDR3 length: 13 residues. V lost 10 bases to trimming and J lost 7 bases; unmatched junction nucleotides: 12.